The 5 T cell receptor beta chains in this list originate from one sample, sequenced in a study of Tregs in tolerant kidney transplant recipients. For these receptors, no antigen is known. Here immunoSEQ multiplex PCR was the method, and the copy in TCRdb shows in-frame clones only, minus some. Among 1,400 or so clones listed, about 89% were seen once. Sequencing was done on a sample of CD4+ T cells from blood cultured with allogeneic cells. Receptors were obtained from a human donor in good health.

About this clone itself: Other DNA sequences in the sample encode the same CDR3. The chain employs TRBV6-5 and TRBJ1-1; the D gene is possibly TRBD1 (5 bases). There are 14 residues in the CDR3. CDR1 and CDR2 from the germline V gene are MNHEY and SVGAGI. V was cut by 2 bases and J by 3 bases, with 10 bases left in between. The CDR3 region has the DNA TGTGCCAGCAGTTACAGGGGTGGCCACACTGAAGCTTTCTTT. Translating gives CASSYRGGHTEAFF.

This clone was picked up a small number of times. V is TRBV18 and J is TRBJ2-5, with unresolved D. Matching the DNA end better, TRBJ2-7 makes the J call doubtful. The CDR3 contains 12 residues. CDR1 is KGHSH and CDR2 is LQKENI in the germline V gene. The CDR3 loop is CASSPGVYEQYF. DNA of the CDR3: TGTGCCAGCTCACCTGGGGTTTACGAGCAGTACTTC.

This chain connects TRBV7-3 to TRBJ1-1, with no clear D. CDR1 is SGHTA, CDR2 FQGTGA, per germline. Between the trimmed V and J ends, which lost 2 bases and 6 bases, there was a span of 10 bases. CDR3 length: 13 amino acids. The CDR3, as DNA: TGTGCCAGCAGCTTAGTTTCGACGGCTGAAGCTTTCTTT. This sequence encodes CASSLVSTAEAFF.

The chain carries TRBV2 and TRBJ1-2, with a tentative D call TRBD1 (6 bases). The V end was cut by 3 bases, the J end by 4 bases, with 15 bases between. CDR3 length equals 15 residues. From germline, CDR1 is SNHLY and CDR2 FYNNEI. CDR3 in amino acids: CASSEFGGRGYGYTF. The CDR3, as DNA: TGTGCCAGCAGTGAGTTTGGGGGGCGCGGCTATGGCTACACCTTC. The variable domain in full, with the rest retrieved from reference TRBV2 and TRBJ1-2, is EPEVTQTPSHQVTQMGQEVILRCVPISNHLYFYWYRQILGQKVEFLVSFYNNEISEKSEIFDDQFSVERPDGSNFTLKIRSTKLEDSAMYFCASSEFGGRGYGYTFGSGTRLTVV.

The J gene is TRBJ1-5, the V gene TRBV10-3, with D uncertain. CDR3 size: 17 residues. Trimming cost V 0 bases and J 0 bases, with 12 bases left between them. CDR1 and CDR2 (germline): ENHRY, SYGVKD. CDR3 DNA sequence: TGTGCCATCAGTGAGTCGTGGGGAGGCAGTAGCAATCAGCCCCAGCATTTT. Amino acid sequence: CAISESWGGSSNQPQHF.